Below, 19 T cell receptor beta chains from the same sample are listed, as sequenced in a study of T-cell memory formation after mild COVID-19. One entry per CDR3 protein, called by TCRdb with MiXCR from the 5' RACE reads. The sample has hundreds of thousands of distinct CDR3 sequences, over 15% seen once. The specimen sequenced was PBMCs or a T cell subset sorted from them (not recorded which). The receptors were sampled from a man between 18 and 29 years old who had mild COVID-19 (a few samples of this study predate the infection). Cell type and time point are not known.

This clonotype was seen only a few times. The rearrangement uses TRBV5-6 and TRBJ1-2; weak D call: TRBD1 (6 bases). Trimming removed 7 bases from V and 4 bases from J, with 14 bases in between. CDR1 is SGHDT and CDR2 is YYEEEE in the germline V gene. The CDR3 contains 13 residues. The CDR3, as DNA: TGTGCCAGCGTTTACGGACAGACCTATGGCTACACCTTC. Translating gives CASVYGQTYGYTF.

J is TRBJ2-7 and V is TRBV11-2; 7 bases are a match to TRBD1. V was clipped by 4 bases and J by 3 bases; unmatched bases: 15. The CDR3 is 17 residues long. CDR1 SGHAT and CDR2 FQNNGV come from the germline V gene. This CDR3 reads CASSSRTGALSNYEQYV. CDR3 nucleotides: TGTGCCAGCAGCTCCAGGACAGGAGCCCTATCGAACTACGAGCAGTACGTC.

At least ten counts were recorded for this clonotype. The chain links TRBV7-9 to TRBJ1-1, with a possible D match to TRBD1 (5 bases). Trimming removed 4 bases at V and 3 bases at J, with 15 bases between. Per germline, CDR1 SEHNR and CDR2 FQNEAQ (reference sequence). This CDR3 comprises 15 residues. The CDR3: CASSSRGTLDTEAFF. The CDR3 DNA is TGTGCCAGCAGCTCTCGTGGGACGTTAGACACTGAAGCTTTCTTT. Supplemented by reference TRBV7-9 and TRBJ1-1, the full variable domain reads DTGVSQNPRHKITKRGQNVTFRCDPISEHNRLYWYRQTLGQGPEFLTYFQNEAQLEKSRLLSDRFSAERPKGSFSTLEIQRTEQGDSAMYLCASSSRGTLDTEAFFGQGTRLTVV.

Only a few counts were recorded for this clonotype. The rearrangement uses TRBV2 and TRBJ1-1; D may be TRBD1 (6 bases). Germline V gene data show CDR1 as SNHLY and CDR2 as FYNNEI. The CDR3 sequence is 14 residues long. Trimming pared 4 bases from V and 1 base from J, leaving 10 bases between. This chain's CDR3 is CASSVGTQNTEAFF. CDR3 DNA: TGTGCCAGCAGTGTAGGGACACAGAACACTGAAGCTTTCTTT.

This clonotype turned up a few times. A junction end diverges from the germline sequence, so it may reflect a read error. This chain joins TRBV6-1 and TRBJ1-2, with no clear D. The germline CDR1 and CDR2 sequences are MNHNS and SASEGT. This CDR3 is built from 13 residues. The CDR3, as DNA: TGTGCCAGCAGGGAAGGGCTACTATATGGCTACACCTTC. Translated, it gives CASREGLLYGYTF.

This clonotype was picked up a small number of times. This sequence joins TRBV27 and TRBJ1-2; D might be TRBD1 (5 bases). Germline CDR1 reads MNHEY; CDR2 reads SMNVEV (reference sequence). The CDR3 totals 14 residues. Trimming left V 3 bases short and J 4 bases short, with 12 bases between. CDR3 nucleotide sequence: TGTGCCAGCAGTTTTGGTGCGGGGGTCTATGGCTACACCTTC. Translating it yields CASSFGAGVYGYTF.

There are a few counts of this clonotype. The V and J genes are TRBV4-3 and TRBJ1-2; D is perhaps TRBD1 (6 bases). CDR1 is LGHNA and CDR2 is YSLEER in the germline V gene. V shed 0 bases and J shed 7 bases, with 12 bases lying between them. The CDR3 is 14 amino acids. The CDR3 region has the DNA TGCGCCAGCAGCCAAGATATTCCAGGGGCTGGCTACACCTTC. Translating gives CASSQDIPGAGYTF.

About this clonotype: A much more abundant neighbour one base away suggests this may be a read error. The chain is built from TRBV5-1 and TRBJ1-5; possibly TRBD1 for D (6 bases). Germline V lookup: CDR1 SGHRS, CDR2 YFSETQ. The CDR3 loop spans 15 amino acids. Here the CDR3 reads CASSLAGQPNQPKHF. CDR3 nucleotide sequence: TGCGCCAGCAGCTTGGCCGGACAGCCCAATCAGCCCAAGCATTTT.

The chain is built from TRBV19 and TRBJ1-1; weak D call: TRBD1 (6 bases). Between the trimmed V and J ends, which lost 0 bases and 2 bases, there was a span of 13 bases. This CDR3 has 16 amino acids. The germline V gene has CDR1 LNHDA and CDR2 SQIVND (reference sequence). CDR3 nucleotides: TGTGCCAGTAGTATAGACCCGGACAGAGGAAACACTGAAGCTTTCTTT. Its protein is CASSIDPDRGNTEAFF.

There are a few counts of this clonotype. This chain uses TRBV5-1 with TRBJ2-2, with D perhaps given as TRBD1 or TRBD2 (5 bases each). Germline values: CDR1 SGHRS, CDR2 YFSETQ. V lost 0 bases and J lost 5, with 14 bases in between. CDR3 length: 16 residues. DNA of the CDR3: TGCGCCAGCAGCTTGGACGGGAACAGGTATACCGGGGAGCTGTTTTTT. Its translation is CASSLDGNRYTGELFF.

This clonotype was detected a few times. The chain uses TRBV6-1 and TRBJ2-1; the D gene is possibly TRBD2 (6 bases). Germline loops: CDR1 MNHNS, CDR2 SASEGT. This CDR3 contains 16 residues. V shed 2 bases and J shed 8 bases, with 19 bases lying between them. The CDR3 DNA follows: TGTGCCAGCAGTGAACGCGGGGACCCCCTCAGGGATGAGCAGTTCTTC. Protein product: CASSERGDPLRDEQFF.

There are a few counts of this clonotype. The chain carries TRBV12-3 or TRBV12-4 and TRBJ2-4; tentative D call: TRBD2 (7 bases). Trimming took 6 bases from V and 6 from J, leaving 15 bases between them. This CDR3 has 14 amino acids. CDR3 sequence reads: CASRLAAGANIQYF. The DNA for the CDR3 is TGTGCCAGCAGGTTGGCTGCGGGGGCAAACATTCAGTACTTC.

This clonotype was detected only a few times. The V and J genes are TRBV6-2 or TRBV6-3 and TRBJ1-6; D is undetermined. The CDR3 covers 12 residues. V shed 5 bases and J shed 8 bases, with 7 bases lying between them. In germline, CDR1 is MNHEY, CDR2 SVGEGT. CDR3 loop: CASSLSHSPLHF. The CDR3 coding sequence is TGTGCCAGCAGTCTATCGCATTCACCCCTCCACTTT.

This chain joins TRBV7-2 and TRBJ2-3, with D possibly being TRBD2 (7 bases). The germline V gene has CDR1 SGHTA and CDR2 FQGNSA. The V end lost 0 bases, the J end lost 3 bases, and 16 bases lay between the germline ends. The CDR3 is 17 residues long. The CDR3 loop reads CASSLAAAGAGTDTQYF. CDR3 bases: TGTGCCAGCAGCTTAGCGGCGGCGGGGGCAGGGACAGATACGCAGTATTTT. The full variable domain, rest sourced from reference TRBV7-2 and TRBJ2-3, is GAGVSQSPSNKVTEKGKDVELRCDPISGHTALYWYRQSLGQGLEFLIYFQGNSAPDKSGLPSDRFSAERTGGSVSTLTIQRTQQEDSAVYLCASSLAAAGAGTDTQYFGPGTRLTVL.

The chain uses TRBV27 and TRBJ1-5; D perhaps matches TRBD1 (5 bases). This CDR3 has 14 amino acids. Trimming shortened V by 3 bases and J by 8 bases, and 14 bases separated the two germline ends. Germline loops: CDR1 MNHEY, CDR2 SMNVEV (reference sequence). CDR3 residues: CASSLRQGLKPQHF. Written as DNA, the CDR3 is TGTGCCAGCAGTTTGAGGCAGGGTTTGAAGCCCCAGCATTTT.

V usage is TRBV20-1 and J usage is TRBJ1-1; D not certain. Germline values: CDR1 DFQATT, CDR2 SNEGSKA (reference sequence). The CDR3 runs 13 residues. Between the trimmed V and J ends, which lost 1 base and 5 bases, there was a span of 11 bases. The CDR3 sequence: CSARGLLVTEAFF. DNA for the CDR3: TGCAGTGCTAGAGGTCTGCTGGTGACTGAAGCTTTCTTT.

The table lists this clonotype with a few counts. The chain has TRBV18 and TRBJ1-3; D is uncertain. The CDR3 is 14 residues long. In germline, CDR1 is KGHSH, CDR2 LQKENI. Trimming pared 3 bases from V and 3 bases from J, leaving 9 bases between. CDR3 amino acids: CASSPLQDGNTIYF. CDR3 DNA sequence: TGTGCCAGCTCACCGCTGCAGGATGGAAACACCATATATTTT.

This clonotype was detected a few times. The chain is built from TRBV20-1 and TRBJ2-7, with a possible D match to TRBD1 (6 bases). V was trimmed by 6 bases and J by 3 bases, leaving 18 bases between them. The germline V gene has CDR1 DFQATT and CDR2 SNEGSKA (reference sequence). The CDR3 has 14 amino acids. This CDR3 is CSAADRRKNYEQYF. CDR3 nucleotide sequence: TGCAGTGCAGCCGACAGGAGAAAAAACTACGAGCAGTACTTC.

This clonotype was counted only a few times. V is TRBV4-3 and J is TRBJ2-5; TRBD2 might be the D (7 bases). Germline V lookup: CDR1 LGHNA, CDR2 YSLEER. The CDR3 spans 17 residues. Trimming left V 0 bases short and J 1 base short, with 15 bases between. CDR3 sequence (DNA): TGCGCCAGCAGCCAAGAGAAGGGGGGGCGGATCCAAGAGACCCAGTACTTC. Its protein product is CASSQEKGGRIQETQYF.